This T cell receptor (beta chain) came from a study of CD8+ T cells in alopecia areata. Study findings and constraints: Scalp lesions, especially in alopecia totalis/universalis, had higher clonality than normal scalp.

Once RNA had been extracted, it was reverse transcribed into cDNA to act as the sequencing template. Sequencing was performed with immunoSEQ multiplex PCR; in TCRdb, only in-frame clones are kept and a portion is missing. The table records 64,000 or so clones, 40% to 55% of them present only once. The treatment was: oral pan-JAK inhibitor, 5-10 mg twice daily. Germline assignment: CDR1 MNHNS and CDR2 SASEGT. The length of the CDR3 is 13 residues. Germline trimming cut 10 bases from V and 3 bases from J; bases unmatched to any gene: 9. On this clone: Its cognate antigen is unknown.

The material was CD8+ T cells sorted from blood, obtained at approximately week 39, from a patient treated with tofacitinib. The sequence was collected from a human donor with alopecia areata. This chain joins TRBV6-1 and TRBJ2-7, with 7 bases fitting TRBD1. The DNA for the CDR3 is TGTGCCACCTTGGGACAGAGTTTCTACGAGCAGTACTTC. Residues: CATLGQSFYEQYF.